A selection of T cell receptor beta chains follows, all from one sample in a study of blood T cell repertoires in COVID-19. This table comes from immunoSEQ multiplex PCR, and its TCRdb copy is limited to in-frame clones, with some not included. The sample carries about 200,000 clones, 88% recorded once. Sequencing was done on a sample of peripheral blood. The source of these receptors is a man aged 35 to 55 with active or convalescent COVID-19. The CDR3 runs from the conserved cysteine through the conserved F or W. Some rows have no size entry. The others give once, few or many, or a class for an expanded clone.

V gene: TRBV29-1; J gene: TRBJ2-7; clone size: .; CDR3 protein: CSVARTGPYEQYF
V gene: TRBV20-1; J gene: TRBJ2-3; clone size: once; CDR3 protein: CSASPRAVLPDTQYF
V gene: TRBV6-5; J gene: TRBJ2-4; clone size: .; CDR3 protein: CASSYSMASGLIQYF
V gene: TRBV19; J gene: TRBJ1-6; clone size: .; CDR3 protein: CASRTIGYSDGTDNSPLHF
V gene: TRBV2; J gene: TRBJ2-3; clone size: .; CDR3 protein: CASSLRLAGTTDTQYF
V gene: TRBV12-3/TRBV12-4; J gene: TRBJ1-2; clone size: few; CDR3 protein: CASSFRGGYTF
V gene: TRBV12-5; J gene: TRBJ1-2; clone size: few; CDR3 protein: CASGLVFDSGYTF
V gene: TRBV5-1; J gene: TRBJ2-3; clone size: .; CDR3 protein: CASSPLTVDTQYF
V gene: TRBV27; J gene: TRBJ2-2; clone size: .; CDR3 protein: CASSLYEGARTGELFF
V gene: TRBV19; J gene: TRBJ1-6; clone size: few; CDR3 protein: CASRFGQGRNSPLHF
V gene: TRBV19; J gene: TRBJ2-1; clone size: once; CDR3 protein: CASSISYGGNEQFF